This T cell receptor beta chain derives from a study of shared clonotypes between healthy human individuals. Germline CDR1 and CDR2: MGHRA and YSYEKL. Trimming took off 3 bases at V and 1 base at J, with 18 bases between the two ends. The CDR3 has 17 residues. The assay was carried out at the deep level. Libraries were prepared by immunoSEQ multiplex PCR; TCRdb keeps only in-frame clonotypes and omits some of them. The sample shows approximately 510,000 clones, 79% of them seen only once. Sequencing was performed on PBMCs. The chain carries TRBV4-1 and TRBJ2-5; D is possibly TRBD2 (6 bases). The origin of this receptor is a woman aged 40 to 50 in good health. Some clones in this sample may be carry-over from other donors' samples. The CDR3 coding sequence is TGCGCCAGCAGCCACTCCCCTATGAGGGAGGTCCAAGAGACCCAGTACTTC. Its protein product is CASSHSPMREVQETQYF.